This T cell receptor (beta chain) was obtained from a study of blood T cell repertoires in COVID-19. Study as a whole: Samples representing acute and convalescent COVID-19 were sourced from the United States, Italy and Spain. PBMCs, B-cell-depleted T cells, or T cells were the source of the cDNA or gDNA that made up the material.

Germline V gives CDR1 SGHTA, CDR2 FQGTGA. The length of the CDR3 is 14 residues. Deletions cut 1 base from V and 4 bases from J, with 8 bases between. Original processing notes: Amplification of reference gene primers was used by the study to estimate nucleated cell counts. Sequenced by immunoSEQ multiplex PCR; TCRdb stores in-frame clones only, minus some. The V and J calls and the clone size are those of that table, but D and trimming were determined from the DNA. The profile covers roughly 700,000 clones, with 85% to 90% appearing a single time and 0.2% to 0.3% taken by the ten largest. The sample consisted of peripheral blood. The chain is built from TRBV7-3 and TRBJ1-5; D not certain. The sequence came from a woman between 18 and 30 years old with acute or convalescent COVID-19. CDR3 protein: CASSLNRVNQPQHF. CDR3 bases: TGTGCCAGCAGCTTAAATCGGGTAAATCAGCCCCAGCATTTT.